This TCR beta chain is from a study of T cell responses to AZD1222 COVID-19 vaccine. Per germline, CDR1 MNHNS and CDR2 SASEGT. CDR3 length: 12 amino acids. The V and J ends lost 3 bases and 11 bases respectively, with 14 bases between them. Repertoires were generated with immunoSEQ multiplex PCR, while TCRdb's copy carries only in-frame clones and drops some. The repertoire holds approximately 110,000 clones, with 85% to 90% as singletons. This TCR derives from an adult in good health. The V call is TRBV6-1, the J call TRBJ2-7; D uncertain. Here the sequenced sample was peripheral blood, taken on day 0 of AZD1222 vaccination. The chain's CDR3 is CASSEVHLWEYF. DNA of the CDR3: TGTGCCAGCAGTGAGGTACACCTCTGGGAGTACTTC.